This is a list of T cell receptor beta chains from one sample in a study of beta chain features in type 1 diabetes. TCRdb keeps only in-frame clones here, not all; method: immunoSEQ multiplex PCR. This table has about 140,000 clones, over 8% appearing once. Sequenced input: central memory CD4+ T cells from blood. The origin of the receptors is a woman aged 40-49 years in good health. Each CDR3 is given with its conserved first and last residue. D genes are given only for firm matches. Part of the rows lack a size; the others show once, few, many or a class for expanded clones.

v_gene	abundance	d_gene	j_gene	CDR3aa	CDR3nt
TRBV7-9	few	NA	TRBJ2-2	CASSQGIGELFF	TGTGCCAGCAGCCAGGGCATCGGGGAGCTGTTTTTT
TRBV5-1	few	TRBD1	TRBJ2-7	CASSRTGTGTYEQYF	TGCGCCAGCAGCCGAACCGGGACAGGGACCTACGAGCAGTACTTC
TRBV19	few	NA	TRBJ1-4	CASSMWGPSGEKLFF	TGTGCCAGTAGTATGTGGGGGCCCTCGGGTGAAAAACTGTTTTTT
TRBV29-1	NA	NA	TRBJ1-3	CSVDQRGSGNTIYF	TGCAGCGTTGACCAGAGAGGCTCTGGAAACACCATATATTTT
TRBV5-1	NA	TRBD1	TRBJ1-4	CASSLDGTGSEKLFF	TGCGCCAGCAGCTTGGATGGGACAGGGAGTGAAAAACTGTTTTTT
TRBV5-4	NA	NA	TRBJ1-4	CASSLAGGGLTATNEKLFF	TGTGCCAGCAGCTTGGCCGGCGGGGGGCTTACAGCAACTAATGAAAAACTGTTTTTT
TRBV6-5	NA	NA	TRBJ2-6	CASSYGGAGANVLTF	TGTGCCAGCAGTTACGGAGGTGCTGGGGCCAACGTCCTGACTTTC
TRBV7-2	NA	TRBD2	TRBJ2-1	CASSLAYAGDYNEQFF	TGTGCCAGCAGCTTAGCGTACGCGGGGGATTACAATGAGCAGTTCTTC
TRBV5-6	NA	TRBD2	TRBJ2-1	CASTQGLAGGEQFF	TGTGCCAGCACCCAAGGACTAGCGGGGGGTGAGCAGTTCTTC
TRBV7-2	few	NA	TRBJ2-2	CASSLDGNTGELFF	TGTGCCAGCAGCTTAGACGGTAACACCGGGGAGCTGTTTTTT
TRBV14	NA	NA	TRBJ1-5	CASSQGLNQPQHF	TGTGCCAGCAGCCAAGGACTCAATCAGCCCCAGCATTTT
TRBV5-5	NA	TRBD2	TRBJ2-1	CASRTSSGAYNEQFF	TGTGCCAGCCGAACCTCTAGCGGGGCTTACAATGAGCAGTTCTTC
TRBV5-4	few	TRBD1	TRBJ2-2	CASSHDRGREGELFF	TGTGCCAGCAGCCACGACAGGGGCCGGGAAGGGGAGCTGTTTTTT
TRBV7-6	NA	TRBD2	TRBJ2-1	CASSAGTSGSYNEQFF	TGTGCCAGCAGCGCCGGGACTAGCGGCTCCTACAATGAGCAGTTCTTC
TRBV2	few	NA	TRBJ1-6	CAILRGTNSPLHF	TGTGCCATACTAAGGGGGACAAATTCACCCCTCCACTTT
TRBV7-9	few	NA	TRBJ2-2	CASNPGREDGELFF	TGTGCCAGCAACCCGGGGAGAGAGGACGGGGAGCTGTTTTTT
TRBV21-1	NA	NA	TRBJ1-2	CASSKGLGDPELNGYTF	TGTGCCAGCAGCAAAGGGCTGGGCGACCCCGAATTAAATGGCTACACCTTC
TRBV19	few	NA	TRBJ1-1	CASSNGLTEAFF	TGTGCCAGTAGTAACGGACTGACTGAAGCTTTCTTT
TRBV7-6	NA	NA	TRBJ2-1	CASRPDTYGEQFF	TGTGCCAGCAGACCGGACACCTATGGAGAGCAGTTCTTC
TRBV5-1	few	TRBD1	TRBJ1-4	CASSLGTGQANEKLFF	TGCGCCAGCAGCTTGGGGACGGGACAGGCTAATGAAAAACTGTTTTTT
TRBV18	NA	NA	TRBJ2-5	CASSPPGPRETQYF	TGTGCCAGCTCACCACCTGGGCCGCGAGAGACCCAGTACTTC
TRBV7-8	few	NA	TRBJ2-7	CASSPFNYEQYF	TGTGCCAGCAGCCCGTTTAACTACGAGCAGTACTTC
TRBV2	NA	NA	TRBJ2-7	CASSGRLIYEQYF	TGTGCCAGCAGTGGCAGGTTAATATACGAGCAGTACTTC
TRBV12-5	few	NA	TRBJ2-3	CASVLSGDTQYF	TGTGCTAGTGTATTATCCGGGGATACGCAGTATTTT